This T cell receptor beta chain was sequenced during a study of blood T cells in healthy people across ages. A second PCR of 7 to 11 cycles used a sample-barcoded 5' primer and a J-beta primer mix. TCRdb itself ran the 5' RACE reads through MiXCR, one entry per CDR3 protein. The repertoire holds about 560,000 distinct CDR3 sequences, with about 28% as singletons. Trimming removed 3 bases from V and 6 bases from J, with 8 bases in between. The CDR3 sequence is 12 residues long. The germline V gene has CDR1 MDHEN and CDR2 SYDVKM. This sample also belongs to another study, concerning T cells of mothers and their children.

Sequenced sample: blood. The TCR comes from a boy younger than 10 in good health. V gene TRBV28 combines with J gene TRBJ1-1; D not resolved. The CDR3 protein is CASSLRGAEAFF. The CDR3 nucleotides read TGTGCCAGCAGTTTGCGGGGAGCTGAAGCTTTCTTT.